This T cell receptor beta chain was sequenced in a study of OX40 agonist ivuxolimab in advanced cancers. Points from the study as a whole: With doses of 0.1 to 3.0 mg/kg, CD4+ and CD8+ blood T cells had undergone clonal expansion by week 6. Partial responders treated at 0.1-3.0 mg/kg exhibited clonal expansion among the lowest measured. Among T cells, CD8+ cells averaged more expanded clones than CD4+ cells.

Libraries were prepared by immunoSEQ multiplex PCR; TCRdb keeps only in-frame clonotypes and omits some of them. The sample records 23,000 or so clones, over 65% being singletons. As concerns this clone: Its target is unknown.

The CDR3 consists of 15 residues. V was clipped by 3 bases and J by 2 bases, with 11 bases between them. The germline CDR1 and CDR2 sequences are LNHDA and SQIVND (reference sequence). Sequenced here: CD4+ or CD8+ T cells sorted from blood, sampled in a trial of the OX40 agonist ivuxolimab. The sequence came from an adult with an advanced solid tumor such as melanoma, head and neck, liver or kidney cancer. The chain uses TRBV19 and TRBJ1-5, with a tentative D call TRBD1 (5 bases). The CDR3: CASSMNGGGNQPQHF. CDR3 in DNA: TGTGCCAGTAGTATGAACGGGGGGGGCAATCAGCCCCAGCATTTT.